Below are 25 T cell receptor beta chains sequenced from a single sample in a study of T cell responses to AZD1222 COVID-19 vaccine. The table came from immunoSEQ multiplex PCR; TCRdb's copy has only in-frame clones and leaves some out. The sample has approximately 70,000 clones; about 87% are singletons. The sequencing here drew on peripheral blood, taken 28 days after the second dose of the MenACWY control vaccine. These receptors were taken from an adult who received the MenACWY meningococcal vaccine as a control.

This chain connects TRBV7-2 to TRBJ2-5, with TRBD2 matching 9 bases. CDR1 is SGHTA, CDR2 FQGNSA, per germline. V was pared by 2 bases and J by 4 bases, with 11 bases of the junction left unmatched. CDR3 length: 17 residues. As DNA, the CDR3 is TGTGCCAGCAGCTTACAATATGGCGGGGGGGCGGCAGAGACCCAGTACTTC. It translates to CASSLQYGGGAAETQYF.

The chain uses TRBV6-6 and TRBJ2-2, with D perhaps matching TRBD1 (5 bases). The V and J ends lost 7 bases and 1 base respectively, with 7 bases between them. This CDR3 is built from 13 residues. Germline CDR1 MNHNY, CDR2 SVGAGI (reference sequence). As DNA, the CDR3 is TGTGCCAGCACTGGACAGAACACCGGGGAGCTGTTTTTT. The encoded protein is CASTGQNTGELFF.

The V gene is TRBV7-7, the J gene TRBJ2-2, with 9 bases matching TRBD1. J lost 5 bases, V lost 1 base, and 2 bases had no gene match. The CDR3 is 15 amino acids. Per the germline V gene, CDR1 is SSHAT and CDR2 is FNYEAQ (reference sequence). DNA of the CDR3: TGTGCCAGCAGCTTAGAGACAGGGGGAACCGGGGAGCTGTTTTTT. It encodes CASSLETGGTGELFF.

This chain joins TRBV30 and TRBJ1-5; possible D gene TRBD1, 5 bases. V dropped 2 bases and J dropped 5 bases, with 10 bases sitting between them. Germline CDR1 and CDR2: GTSNPN and SVGIG (reference sequence). The CDR3 is 13 residues long. CDR3 sequence reads: CAWSQRGDQPQHF. For the CDR3, the DNA is TGTGCCTGGAGTCAACGGGGCGATCAGCCCCAGCATTTT.

The chain carries TRBV9 and TRBJ2-3; no firm D call. The CDR3 is 14 amino acids. CDR1 and CDR2 (germline): SGDLS, YYNGEE. V lost 0 bases and J lost 3, with 8 bases in between. CDR3 in DNA: TGTGCCAGCAGCGTAGAAGGTAAAACAGATACGCAGTATTTT. It encodes CASSVEGKTDTQYF. Full variable domain (remainder filled in from reference TRBV9 and TRBJ2-3): DSGVTQTPKHLITATGQRVTLRCSPRSGDLSVYWYQQSLDQGLQFLIQYYNGEERAKGNILERFSAQQFPDLHSELNLSSLELGDSALYFCASSVEGKTDTQYFGPGTRLTVL.

The V and J genes are TRBV2 and TRBJ1-2; D unresolved. Trimming left V 4 bases short and J 6 bases short, with 3 bases between. The CDR3 has 10 residues. Germline V gene sequence: CDR1 SNHLY, CDR2 FYNNEI. The CDR3 protein is CASSANGYTF. The CDR3, as DNA: TGTGCCAGCAGTGCTAATGGCTACACCTTC. Full variable domain (outside the CDR3, taken from reference TRBV2 and TRBJ1-2): EPEVTQTPSHQVTQMGQEVILRCVPISNHLYFYWYRQILGQKVEFLVSFYNNEISEKSEIFDDQFSVERPDGSNFTLKIRSTKLEDSAMYFCASSANGYTFGSGTRLTVV.

This chain links TRBV15 with TRBJ2-5; 10 nucleotides line up with TRBD2. CDR3 length: 16 amino acids. The germline V gene encodes CDR1 LNHNV and CDR2 YYDKDF (reference sequence). Losses at the gene ends were 0 bases for V and 2 bases for J; bases not matched to a gene: 3. The CDR3 region is CATSRDASGGQETQYF. The DNA for the CDR3 is TGTGCCACCAGCAGAGATGCTAGCGGGGGACAAGAGACCCAGTACTTC.

The rearrangement joins TRBV7-9 to TRBJ2-2; no clear D. V was cut by 1 base and J by 6 bases, with 9 bases left in between. Germline V lookup: CDR1 SEHNR, CDR2 FQNEAQ (reference sequence). The CDR3 has 14 residues. This CDR3 reads CASSLGGTPGELFF. The CDR3 region has the DNA TGTGCCAGCAGCTTAGGCGGAACACCCGGGGAGCTGTTTTTT.

This rearrangement joins TRBV7-7 to TRBJ2-3; D is unresolved. The CDR3 runs to 13 residues. V dropped 1 base and J dropped 5 bases, with 7 bases sitting between them. Germline V lookup: CDR1 SSHAT, CDR2 FNYEAQ (reference sequence). The DNA for the CDR3 is TGTGCCAGCAGCTTAGGGTACGAAGATACGCAGTATTTT. Translated, it gives CASSLGYEDTQYF.

The chain combines TRBV6-5 with TRBJ2-7; D might be TRBD1 (6 bases). This CDR3 contains 15 residues. Per the germline V gene, CDR1 is MNHEY and CDR2 is SVGAGI. Between the trimmed V and J ends, which lost 6 bases and 5 bases, there was a span of 20 bases. CDR3 DNA: TGTGCCAGCAGGGACCCGGGGCAGGGGAGAGACGAGCAGTACTTC. It yields the protein CASRDPGQGRDEQYF.

This clone occurred once. The J gene is TRBJ1-3, the V gene TRBV2; possibly TRBD1 for D (5 bases). Germline V gene lookup returns CDR1 SNHLY and CDR2 FYNNEI. Deletions cut 2 bases from V and 4 bases from J, with 15 bases between. The CDR3 contains 16 residues. The CDR3 DNA is TGTGCCAGCAGTGAATCGGCAGGGACGTCGGGAAACACCATATATTTT. Encoded protein: CASSESAGTSGNTIYF.

V gene TRBV6-1 combines with J gene TRBJ2-3, with 10 bases that match TRBD2. Germline V gene sequence: CDR1 MNHNS, CDR2 SASEGT. With V trimmed by 3 bases and J by 3 bases, 6 bases remained unmatched. The CDR3 spans 16 residues. The CDR3, as DNA: TGTGCCAGCAGTGACGGGGGTAGCGGGGGGACAGATACGCAGTATTTT. It encodes CASSDGGSGGTDTQYF.

The genes are TRBV2 and TRBJ2-6; the match to TRBD2 covers 11 bases. Germline CDR1 is SNHLY and CDR2 is FYNNEI. V gave up 4 bases and J gave up 1 base; unmatched junction bases: 3. The CDR3 runs 17 residues. CDR3 DNA: TGTGCCAGCAGTGGGGGACTAGCGGCATCTGGGGCCAACGTCCTGACTTTC. Its protein is CASSGGLAASGANVLTF.

The chain recombines TRBV3-1 (or the pseudogene TRBV3-2) with TRBJ1-1; D is unclear. In germline, CDR1 is LGHDT, CDR2 YNNKEL (reference sequence). The CDR3 runs to 13 residues. The V end was cut by 4 bases, the J end by 6 bases, with 12 bases between. In nucleotides, the CDR3 is TGTGCCAGCAGCCCCGGAACACGGGCTGAAGCTTTCTTT. Translating gives CASSPGTRAEAFF.

This chain links TRBV5-1 with TRBJ1-1; maybe TRBD1 (6 bases). The CDR3 is 14 residues long. The germline CDR1 and CDR2 sequences are SGHRS and YFSETQ. Trimming shortened V by 3 bases and J by 1 base, and 10 bases separated the two germline ends. The CDR3: CASSWGGPNTEAFF. The CDR3 DNA sequence: TGCGCCAGCAGCTGGGGGGGGCCGAACACTGAAGCTTTCTTT. The variable domain in full, with the rest retrieved from reference TRBV5-1 and TRBJ1-1, is KAGVTQTPRYLIKTRGQQVTLSCSPISGHRSVSWYQQTPGQGLQFLFEYFSETQRNKGNFPGRFSGRQFSNSRSEMNVSTLELGDSALYLCASSWGGPNTEAFFGQGTRLTVV.

The J gene is TRBJ1-1, the V gene TRBV19; the match to TRBD1 covers 8 bases. Germline CDR1 is LNHDA and CDR2 is SQIVND (reference sequence). The CDR3 contains 14 residues. The J segment lost 8 bases and the V segment lost 3 bases, leaving 8 bases of the junction unmatched. CDR3 region: CASSISQGGTEAFF. CDR3 in DNA: TGTGCCAGTAGTATTTCACAGGGGGGTACAGAAGCTTTCTTT.

This clone was seen only a few times. The gene calls are TRBV30 and TRBJ1-2, with D maybe TRBD1 (5 bases). Germline assignment: CDR1 GTSNPN and CDR2 SVGIG (reference sequence). The CDR3 runs to 14 residues. V was shortened by 4 bases and J by 3 bases, with 15 bases between the two germline ends. CDR3 sequence: CAWTLRIQDYGYTF. The CDR3 DNA sequence: TGTGCCTGGACTTTGAGAATACAGGACTATGGCTACACCTTC.

This chain connects TRBV7-9 to TRBJ2-7; 8 bases line up with TRBD1. The CDR3 is 18 amino acids. The junction had 15 bases not matched to a gene; V was cut back by 1 base and J by 4 bases. Looked up from germline, CDR1 is SEHNR and CDR2 is FQNEAQ (reference sequence). The CDR3 region is CASSLGGLFDRGKYEQYF. The CDR3 nucleotides are TGTGCCAGCAGCTTAGGGGGGCTTTTCGACAGGGGAAAATACGAGCAGTACTTC.

The chain carries TRBV5-1 and TRBJ1-2; 7 bases match TRBD1. V was clipped by 2 bases and J by 0 bases; unmatched bases: 4. CDR1 and CDR2 (germline): SGHRS, YFSETQ. This CDR3 region has 15 residues. DNA of the CDR3: TGCGCCAGCAGCTTAGGGGACAGCACTAACTATGGCTACACCTTC. Its translation: CASSLGDSTNYGYTF.

This chain's CDR3 is CAWSVSYKLYGYTF. DNA for the CDR3: TGTGCCTGGAGTGTGTCGTACAAGCTCTATGGCTACACCTTC. V is TRBV30 and J is TRBJ1-2; D unresolved. Between the trimmed V and J ends, which lost 0 bases and 4 bases, there was a span of 12 bases. In germline, CDR1 is GTSNPN, CDR2 SVGIG (reference sequence). CDR3 length equals 14 residues.

The chain couples TRBV7-2 to TRBJ1-1, with 9 bases identical to TRBD1. Per the germline V gene, CDR1 is SGHTA and CDR2 is FQGNSA. The CDR3 extends over 17 amino acids. The V segment lost 5 bases and the J segment 0 bases; nucleotides outside the gene matches: 10. CDR3 residues: CASSRDREGGMNTEAFF. CDR3 in DNA: TGTGCCAGCAGCAGGGACAGGGAGGGGGGAATGAACACTGAAGCTTTCTTT.

The J gene is TRBJ2-7, the V gene TRBV19; perhaps TRBD1 as D (5 bases). The CDR3 is made up of 13 amino acids. The V end was cut by 10 bases, the J end by 0 bases, with 13 bases between. CDR1 is LNHDA, CDR2 SQIVND, per germline (reference sequence). CDR3 in DNA: TGTGCCACCCAGGACAACGACTCCTACGAGCAGTACTTC. Translation gives CATQDNDSYEQYF. Variable domain in full (rest from reference TRBV19 and TRBJ2-7): DGGITQSPKYLFRKEGQNVTLSCEQNLNHDAMYWYRQDPGQGLRLIYYSQIVNDFQKGDIAEGYSVSREKKESFPLTVTSAQKNPTAFYLCATQDNDSYEQYFGPGTRLTVT.

The genes are TRBV19 and TRBJ2-5; perhaps TRBD1 as D (7 bases). Trimming shortened V by 5 bases and J by 9 bases, and 19 bases separated the two germline ends. Germline V lookup: CDR1 LNHDA, CDR2 SQIVND (reference sequence). This CDR3 has 14 amino acids. CDR3 protein: CASSAETGWEAQYF. The CDR3 nucleotides are TGTGCCAGTAGTGCCGAGACAGGGTGGGAGGCCCAGTACTTC.

CDR3 loop: CASTPRQGNEQYF. CDR3 bases: TGTGCCAGTACCCCGCGACAGGGTAACGAGCAGTACTTC. The chain uses TRBV19 and TRBJ2-7; 7 bases are shared with TRBD1. The V gene end was trimmed by 7 bases and the J gene end by 5 bases; junction bases not matched to a gene: 8. The germline V gene has CDR1 LNHDA and CDR2 SQIVND (reference sequence). This CDR3 region has 13 residues. Variable domain in full (rest from reference TRBV19 and TRBJ2-7): DGGITQSPKYLFRKEGQNVTLSCEQNLNHDAMYWYRQDPGQGLRLIYYSQIVNDFQKGDIAEGYSVSREKKESFPLTVTSAQKNPTAFYLCASTPRQGNEQYFGPGTRLTVT.

The chain joins TRBV10-3 to TRBJ1-1, with D tentatively TRBD1 (5 bases). The CDR3 has 13 residues. Germline assignment: CDR1 ENHRY and CDR2 SYGVKD. Trimming removed 6 bases from V and 2 bases from J, with 10 bases in between. The CDR3 loop is CAIRRDSNTEAFF. CDR3 nucleotide sequence: TGTGCCATCAGAAGAGACAGCAACACTGAAGCTTTCTTT.